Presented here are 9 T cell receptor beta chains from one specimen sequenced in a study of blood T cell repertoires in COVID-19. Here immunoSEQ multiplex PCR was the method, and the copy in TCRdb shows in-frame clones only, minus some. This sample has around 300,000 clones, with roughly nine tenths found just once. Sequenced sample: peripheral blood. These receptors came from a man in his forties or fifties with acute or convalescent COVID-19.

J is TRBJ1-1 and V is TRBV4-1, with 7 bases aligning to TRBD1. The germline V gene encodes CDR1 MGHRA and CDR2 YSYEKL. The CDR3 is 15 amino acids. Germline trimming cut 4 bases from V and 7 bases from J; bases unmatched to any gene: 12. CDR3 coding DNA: TGCGCCAGCAGCCTAGGCCGGGACAGCTCCCGTGAAGCTTTCTTT. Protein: CASSLGRDSSREAFF.

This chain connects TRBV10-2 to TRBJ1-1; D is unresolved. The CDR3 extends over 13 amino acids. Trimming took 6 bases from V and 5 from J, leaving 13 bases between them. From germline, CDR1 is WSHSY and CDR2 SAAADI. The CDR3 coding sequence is TGCGCCAGCAGCGCACAAAGGAGAACTGAAGCTTTCTTT. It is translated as CASSAQRRTEAFF.

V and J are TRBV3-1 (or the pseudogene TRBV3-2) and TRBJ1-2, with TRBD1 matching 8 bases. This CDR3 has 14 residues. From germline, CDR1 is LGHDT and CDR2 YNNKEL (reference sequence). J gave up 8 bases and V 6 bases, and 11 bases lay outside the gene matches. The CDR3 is CASSPGTGYRGYTF. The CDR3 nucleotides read TGTGCCAGCAGTCCCGGGACAGGTTATCGAGGCTACACCTTC.

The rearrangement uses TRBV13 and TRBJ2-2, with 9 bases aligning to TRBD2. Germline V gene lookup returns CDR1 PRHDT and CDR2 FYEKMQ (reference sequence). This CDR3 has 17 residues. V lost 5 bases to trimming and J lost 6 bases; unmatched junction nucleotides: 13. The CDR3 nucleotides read TGTGCCAGCAGCCCGTTGCGGGGGGGGCCGTTTGCCGGGGAGCTGTTTTTT. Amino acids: CASSPLRGGPFAGELFF.

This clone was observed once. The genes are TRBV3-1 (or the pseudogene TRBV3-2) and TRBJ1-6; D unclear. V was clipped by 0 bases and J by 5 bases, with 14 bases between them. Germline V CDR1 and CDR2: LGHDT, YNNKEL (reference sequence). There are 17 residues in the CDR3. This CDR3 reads CASSQELLSGHNSPLHF. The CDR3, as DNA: TGTGCCAGCAGCCAAGAGCTGCTAAGCGGTCATAATTCACCCCTCCACTTT.

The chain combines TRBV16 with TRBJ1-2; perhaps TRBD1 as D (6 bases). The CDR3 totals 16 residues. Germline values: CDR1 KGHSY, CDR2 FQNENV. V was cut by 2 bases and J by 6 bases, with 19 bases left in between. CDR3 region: CASSQIPPGQWNGYTF. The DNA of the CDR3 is TGTGCCAGCAGCCAAATCCCACCCGGACAGTGGAATGGCTACACCTTC.

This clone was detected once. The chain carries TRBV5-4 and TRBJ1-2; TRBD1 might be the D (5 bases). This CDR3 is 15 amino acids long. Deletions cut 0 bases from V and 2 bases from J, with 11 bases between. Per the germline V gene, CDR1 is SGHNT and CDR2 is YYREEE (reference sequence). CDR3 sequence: CASSLGGGPNYGYTF. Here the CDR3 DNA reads TGTGCCAGCAGCTTGGGGGGCGGACCGAACTATGGCTACACCTTC.

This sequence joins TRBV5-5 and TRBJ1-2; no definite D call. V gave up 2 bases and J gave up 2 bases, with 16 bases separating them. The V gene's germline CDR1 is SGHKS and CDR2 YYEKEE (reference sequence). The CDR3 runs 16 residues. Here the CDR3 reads CASSFTSTRMNYGYTF. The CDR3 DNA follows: TGTGCCAGCAGCTTTACCTCGACACGGATGAACTATGGCTACACCTTC.

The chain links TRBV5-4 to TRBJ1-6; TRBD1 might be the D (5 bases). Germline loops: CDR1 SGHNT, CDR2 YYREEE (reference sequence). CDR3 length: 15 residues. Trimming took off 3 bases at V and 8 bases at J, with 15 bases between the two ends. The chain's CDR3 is CASSSGHPGDSPLHF. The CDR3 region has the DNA TGTGCCAGCAGCTCAGGGCACCCGGGGGATTCACCCCTCCACTTT.